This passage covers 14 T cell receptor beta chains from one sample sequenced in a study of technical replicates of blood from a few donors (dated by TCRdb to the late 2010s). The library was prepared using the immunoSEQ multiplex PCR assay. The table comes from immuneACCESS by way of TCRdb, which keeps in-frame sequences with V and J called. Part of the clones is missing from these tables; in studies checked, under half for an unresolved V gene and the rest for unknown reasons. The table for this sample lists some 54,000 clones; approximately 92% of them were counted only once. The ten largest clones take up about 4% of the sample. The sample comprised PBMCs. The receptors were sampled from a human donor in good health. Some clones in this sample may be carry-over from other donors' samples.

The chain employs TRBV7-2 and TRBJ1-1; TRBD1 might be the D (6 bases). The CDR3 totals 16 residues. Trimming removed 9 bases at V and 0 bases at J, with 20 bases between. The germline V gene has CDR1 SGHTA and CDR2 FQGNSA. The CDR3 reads CARAPPLQGMNTEAFF. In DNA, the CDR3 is TGTGCCAGGGCCCCACCTCTACAGGGCATGAACACTGAAGCTTTCTTT.

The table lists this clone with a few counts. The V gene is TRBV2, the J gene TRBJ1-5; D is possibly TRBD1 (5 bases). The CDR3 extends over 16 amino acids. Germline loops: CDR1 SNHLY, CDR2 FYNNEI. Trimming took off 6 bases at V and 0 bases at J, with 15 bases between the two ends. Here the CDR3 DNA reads TGTGCCAGCAGAGAATCAGGGATTTATAGCAATCAGCCCCAGCATTTT. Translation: CASRESGIYSNQPQHF.

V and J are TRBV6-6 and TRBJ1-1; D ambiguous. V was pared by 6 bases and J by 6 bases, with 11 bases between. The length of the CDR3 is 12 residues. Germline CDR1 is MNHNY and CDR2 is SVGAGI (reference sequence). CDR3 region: CASSAAVAEAFF. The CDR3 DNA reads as TGTGCCAGCAGCGCAGCGGTCGCTGAAGCTTTCTTT.

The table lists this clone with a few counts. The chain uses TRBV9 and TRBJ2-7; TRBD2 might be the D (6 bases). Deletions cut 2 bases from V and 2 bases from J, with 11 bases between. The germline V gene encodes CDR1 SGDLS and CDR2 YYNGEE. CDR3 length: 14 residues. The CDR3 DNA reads TGTGCCAGCAGCGTTGGTATAGCGGCCTACGAGCAGTACTTC. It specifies CASSVGIAAYEQYF.

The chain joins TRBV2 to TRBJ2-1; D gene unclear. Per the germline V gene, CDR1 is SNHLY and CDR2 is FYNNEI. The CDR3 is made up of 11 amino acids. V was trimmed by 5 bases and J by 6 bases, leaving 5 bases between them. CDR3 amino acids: CASSLSNEQFF. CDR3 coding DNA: TGTGCCAGCAGTCTATCCAATGAGCAGTTCTTC.

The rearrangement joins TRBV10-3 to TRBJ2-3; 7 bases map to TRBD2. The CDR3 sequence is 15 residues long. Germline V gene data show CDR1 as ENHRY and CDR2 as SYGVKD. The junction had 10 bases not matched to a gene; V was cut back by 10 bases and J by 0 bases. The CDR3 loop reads CASYSGETSTDTQYF. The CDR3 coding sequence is TGTGCCAGCTACAGCGGGGAAACTAGCACAGATACGCAGTATTTT.

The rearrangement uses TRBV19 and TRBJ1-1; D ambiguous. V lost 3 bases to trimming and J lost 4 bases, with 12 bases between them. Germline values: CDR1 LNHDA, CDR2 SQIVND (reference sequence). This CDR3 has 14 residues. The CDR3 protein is CASSIGGGTTEAFF. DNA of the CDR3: TGTGCCAGTAGTATTGGAGGCGGAACCACTGAAGCTTTCTTT.

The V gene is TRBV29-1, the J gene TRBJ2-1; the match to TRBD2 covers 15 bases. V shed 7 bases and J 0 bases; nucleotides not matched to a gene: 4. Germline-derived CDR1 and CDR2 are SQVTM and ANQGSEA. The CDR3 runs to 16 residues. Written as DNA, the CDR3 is TGCAGCGCCCGGACTAGCGGGGGGGCCTCCTACAATGAGCAGTTCTTC. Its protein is CSARTSGGASYNEQFF.

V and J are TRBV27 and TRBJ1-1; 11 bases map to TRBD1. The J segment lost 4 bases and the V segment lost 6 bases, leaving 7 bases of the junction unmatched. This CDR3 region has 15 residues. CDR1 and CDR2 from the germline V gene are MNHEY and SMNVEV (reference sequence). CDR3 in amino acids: CASSPWTGGGTEAFF. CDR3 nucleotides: TGTGCCAGCAGCCCTTGGACAGGGGGCGGCACTGAAGCTTTCTTT.

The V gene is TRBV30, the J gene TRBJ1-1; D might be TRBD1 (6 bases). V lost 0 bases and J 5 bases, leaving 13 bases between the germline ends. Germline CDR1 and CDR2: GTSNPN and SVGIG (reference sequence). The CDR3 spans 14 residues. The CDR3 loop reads CAWSVGGAWTEAFF. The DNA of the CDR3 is TGTGCCTGGAGTGTGGGGGGGGCTTGGACTGAAGCTTTCTTT.

The CDR3 coding sequence is TGTGCCAGCAGCCAAACGGACATTTTATCCTATGGCTACACCTTC. It yields the protein CASSQTDILSYGYTF. This rearrangement joins TRBV5-5 to TRBJ1-2, with D perhaps TRBD1 (5 bases). CDR3 length equals 15 residues. Trimming pared 4 bases from V and 4 bases from J, leaving 17 bases between. Looked up from germline, CDR1 is SGHKS and CDR2 is YYEKEE (reference sequence).

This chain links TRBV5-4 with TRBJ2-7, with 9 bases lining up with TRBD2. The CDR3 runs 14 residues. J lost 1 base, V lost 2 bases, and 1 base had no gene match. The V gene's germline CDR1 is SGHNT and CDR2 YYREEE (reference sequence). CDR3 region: CASSLAGGSYEQYF. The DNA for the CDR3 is TGTGCCAGCAGCTTAGCGGGGGGATCCTACGAGCAGTACTTC.

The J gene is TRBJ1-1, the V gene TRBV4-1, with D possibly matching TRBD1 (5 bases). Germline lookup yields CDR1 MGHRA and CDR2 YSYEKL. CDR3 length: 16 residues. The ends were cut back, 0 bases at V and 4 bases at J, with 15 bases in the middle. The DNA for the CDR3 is TGCGCCAGCAGCCAAGATCTTCCAGGGAAAGTCACTGAAGCTTTCTTT. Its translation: CASSQDLPGKVTEAFF.

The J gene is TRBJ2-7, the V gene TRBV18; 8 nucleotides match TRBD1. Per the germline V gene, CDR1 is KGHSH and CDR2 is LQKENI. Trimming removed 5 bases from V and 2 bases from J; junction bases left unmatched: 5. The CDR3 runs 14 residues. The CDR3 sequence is CASSTGRGPYEQYF. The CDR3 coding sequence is TGTGCCAGCTCAACCGGCAGGGGGCCCTACGAGCAGTACTTC.